The next 24 T cell receptor beta chains were all read from a single sample in a study of a mutant IDH1 vaccine in newly diagnosed glioma. Clones were sequenced by immunoSEQ multiplex PCR, and TCRdb holds only the in-frame ones, with some missing. The table includes around 100,000 clones, almost 90% detected once. Antigen specificity for these receptors is unknown. Time point indicated: week 11, during vaccination. Each dose of the vaccine consisted of 300 ug of mutant IDH1 20-mer peptide, with topical imiquimod. The source material was PBMCs, sampled from a glioma patient whose treatment included an IDH1 peptide vaccine. These receptors all stem from a woman aged 45-65 years with glioma.

The count of this clone is one. CDR3 DNA: TGTGCCAGCAGCAAGTACTCTGGGGCCAACGTCCTGACTTTC. Amino acid sequence: CASSKYSGANVLTF. The rearrangement joins TRBV9 to TRBJ2-6, with D hard to call. This CDR3 has 14 amino acids. Germline V gene lookup returns CDR1 SGDLS and CDR2 YYNGEE. The V and J ends lost 4 bases and 0 bases respectively, with 5 bases between them.

Remarks on this clone: Relative to the germline gene, one junction end is altered; a read error may explain this. CDR3 region: CAGSPGRISSGANVLTF. The CDR3 bases are TGTGCCGGCAGTCCCGGACGGATTAGCTCTGGGGCCAACGTCCTGACTTTC. The chain has TRBV27 and TRBJ2-6, with D uncertain. The CDR3 is made up of 17 amino acids. Germline V gene data show CDR1 as MNHEY and CDR2 as SMNVEV (reference sequence).

The chain joins TRBV9 to TRBJ1-2; maybe TRBD1 (5 bases). There are 15 residues in the CDR3. V shed 0 bases and J shed 4 bases, with 13 bases lying between them. CDR1 is SGDLS, CDR2 YYNGEE, per germline. CDR3 sequence (DNA): TGTGCCAGCAGCGTAGCTGACAGAGCTCGCTATGGCTACACCTTC. Protein sequence: CASSVADRARYGYTF. The full variable domain, rest sourced from reference TRBV9 and TRBJ1-2, is DSGVTQTPKHLITATGQRVTLRCSPRSGDLSVYWYQQSLDQGLQFLIQYYNGEERAKGNILERFSAQQFPDLHSELNLSSLELGDSALYFCASSVADRARYGYTFGSGTRLTVV.

V usage is TRBV5-1 and J usage is TRBJ2-5, with D hard to call. With the DNA end fitting TRBJ2-7 better, the J assignment may be wrong. The CDR3 is made up of 11 amino acids. Germline CDR1 SGHRS, CDR2 YFSETQ. CDR3: CASSLHYEQYF. The CDR3 bases are TGCGCCAGCAGCCTGCACTACGAGCAGTACTTC.

The V gene is TRBV6-5, the J gene TRBJ2-1; the match to TRBD2 covers 8 bases. The CDR3 is 15 amino acids. CDR1 is MNHEY and CDR2 is SVGAGI in the germline V gene. The J segment lost 5 bases and the V segment lost 2 bases, leaving 5 bases of the junction unmatched. In DNA, the CDR3 is TGTGCCAGCAGTTACGAGCGGGAGTGGAACAATGAGCAGTTCTTC. It codes for CASSYEREWNNEQFF.

The chain combines TRBV19 with TRBJ1-1; 7 nucleotides line up with TRBD1. The CDR3 has 14 amino acids. V shed 7 bases, J shed 3 bases, and the junction held 8 bases outside the gene matches. CDR1 LNHDA and CDR2 SQIVND come from the germline V gene (reference sequence). CDR3 loop: CASNGHQGDTEAFF. The CDR3 DNA reads TGTGCCAGTAACGGACACCAGGGGGACACTGAAGCTTTCTTT.

This chain links TRBV5-1 with TRBJ2-7, with a weak D call TRBD2 (5 bases). V lost 0 bases and J 0 bases, leaving 13 bases between the germline ends. The CDR3 length is 16 residues. The V gene's germline CDR1 is SGHRS and CDR2 YFSETQ. CDR3 loop: CASSLARMSGSYEQYF. The CDR3 DNA reads as TGCGCCAGCAGCTTGGCTCGGATGAGCGGCTCCTACGAGCAGTACTTC.

V usage is TRBV5-1 and J usage is TRBJ2-7; D may be TRBD1 (6 bases). This CDR3 comprises 13 residues. V lost 4 bases and J lost 7, with 15 bases in between. Germline CDR1 reads SGHRS; CDR2 reads YFSETQ. The CDR3 DNA reads as TGCGCCAGCAGCATGGGGGCCCCCCTGGAGCAGTACTTC. As protein: CASSMGAPLEQYF. Together with reference TRBV5-1 and TRBJ2-7, the CDR3 gives the full variable domain: KAGVTQTPRYLIKTRGQQVTLSCSPISGHRSVSWYQQTPGQGLQFLFEYFSETQRNKGNFPGRFSGRQFSNSRSEMNVSTLELGDSALYLCASSMGAPLEQYFGPGTRLTVT.

This chain links TRBV5-1 with TRBJ2-3; TRBD1 matches at 9 bases. The CDR3 totals 15 residues. From germline, CDR1 is SGHRS and CDR2 YFSETQ. The ends lost 4 bases at V and 1 base at J; junction bases unmatched: 4. CDR3 in DNA: TGCGCCAGCAGCCCACGGACAGGGGGCACAGATACGCAGTATTTT. This codes for CASSPRTGGTDTQYF.

V gene TRBV2 combines with J gene TRBJ1-1; TRBD1 is a possible D gene (5 bases). The CDR3 has 14 amino acids. V was shortened by 5 bases and J by 5 bases, with 15 bases between the two germline ends. CDR1 is SNHLY, CDR2 FYNNEI, per germline. CDR3 DNA sequence: TGTGCCAGCAGTCAAACCTGGGGGGGGACTGAAGCTTTCTTT. Translating gives CASSQTWGGTEAFF.

The rearrangement links TRBV10-2 to TRBJ2-3; TRBD2 aligns across 8 bases. With 3 bases clipped from V and 3 bases from J, the junction kept 5 bases outside the gene matches. The germline CDR1 and CDR2 sequences are WSHSY and SAAADI. The CDR3 runs to 15 residues. CDR3 nucleotides: TGCGCCAGCAGTGACAGCGGGAGTTGGACAGATACGCAGTATTTT. Translating it yields CASSDSGSWTDTQYF.

The chain uses TRBV5-1 and TRBJ1-6, with 7 bases that match TRBD1. Trimming cost V 4 bases and J 5 bases; bases outside gene matches: 6. This CDR3 spans 15 amino acids. Germline V gene data show CDR1 as SGHRS and CDR2 as YFSETQ. The CDR3 DNA is TGCGCCAGCAGCGCGGACAGGCGAAATAATTCACCCCTCCACTTT. It yields the protein CASSADRRNNSPLHF.

The J gene is TRBJ2-7, the V gene TRBV11-2; D is ambiguous. Looked up from germline, CDR1 is SGHAT and CDR2 is FQNNGV. This CDR3 contains 11 residues. V was pared by 5 bases and J by 2 bases, with 4 bases between. The CDR3 reads CASSQPYEQYF. As DNA, the CDR3 is TGTGCCAGCAGCCAGCCCTACGAGCAGTACTTC.

The chain uses TRBV2 and TRBJ2-3; D remains ambiguous. V gave up 4 bases and J gave up 2 bases, with 7 bases separating them. The CDR3 is 13 residues long. Germline CDR1 reads SNHLY; CDR2 reads FYNNEI. As DNA, the CDR3 is TGTGCCAGCAGTGTCGCCGTCACAGATACGCAGTATTTT. It yields the protein CASSVAVTDTQYF.

The chain is built from TRBV28 and TRBJ1-5; no clear D gene. Germline lookup yields CDR1 MDHEN and CDR2 SYDVKM. V lost 2 bases and J 6 bases, leaving 8 bases between the germline ends. This CDR3 region has 13 residues. The CDR3 DNA reads TGTGCCAGCAGTTTAGGAATCGGTCAGCCCCAGCATTTT. It translates to CASSLGIGQPQHF.

This chain connects TRBV4-2 to TRBJ1-3; D possibly corresponds to TRBD1 (5 bases). Germline CDR1 and CDR2: LGHNA and YNFKEQ. V was trimmed by 0 bases and J by 4 bases, leaving 10 bases between them. The CDR3 has 15 amino acids. CDR3 in DNA: TGTGCCAGCAGCCAAGATCACAGGTCGGGAAACACCATATATTTT. Translated: CASSQDHRSGNTIYF.

V usage is TRBV4-1 and J usage is TRBJ1-3; the match to TRBD1 covers 8 bases. J gave up 2 bases and V 4 bases, and 4 bases lay outside the gene matches. The CDR3 length is 15 residues. Germline assignment: CDR1 MGHRA and CDR2 YSYEKL. The CDR3: CASSPEQGAGNTIYF. The CDR3 DNA reads as TGCGCCAGCAGCCCCGAACAGGGGGCTGGAAACACCATATATTTT.

On this clone itself: Mismatch with germline at one junction end may stem from a read error. The V gene is TRBV19, the J gene TRBJ2-2; 8 nucleotides match TRBD1. Germline CDR1 and CDR2: LNHDA and SQIVND (reference sequence). This CDR3 has 14 residues. This CDR3 reads CASSIDRGSRGAVF. The CDR3 coding sequence is TGTGCCAGTAGTATTGACAGGGGCTCCCGGGGAGCTGTTTTT.

Points on this clone: The junction does not match germline at one end; this may be a read error. The chain has TRBV5-6 and TRBJ2-7; D gene uncertain. Germline V gene data show CDR1 as SGHDT and CDR2 as YYEEEE. CDR3 size: 11 residues. The DNA for the CDR3 is TGTGCCAGCAGCTCCTACAGCGCACAATCCTTC. Translation gives CASSSYSAQSF.

The chain carries TRBV7-9 and TRBJ2-5; D uncertain. The CDR3 is made up of 14 amino acids. The V gene lost 5 bases and the J gene lost 5 bases, with 15 bases spanning the gap. CDR1 and CDR2 from the germline V gene are SEHNR and FQNEAQ (reference sequence). CDR3 sequence reads: CASSLSLQKETQYF. The CDR3 nucleotides are TGTGCCAGCAGCCTGAGTCTCCAAAAGGAGACCCAGTACTTC.

This clone was detected a few times. This chain links TRBV7-2 with TRBJ2-7; D possibly matches TRBD1 or TRBD2 (5 bases each). Germline CDR1 is SGHTA and CDR2 is FQGNSA. V gave up 5 bases and J gave up 4 bases, with 12 bases separating them. The CDR3 is 13 amino acids. The CDR3, as DNA: TGTGCCAGCAGCAAGCAGAGGGGTTACGAGCAGTACTTC. Translated: CASSKQRGYEQYF.

The chain is built from TRBV6-5 and TRBJ1-3; no firm D call. This CDR3 contains 14 residues. V was pared by 7 bases and J by 4 bases, with 14 bases between. Per germline, CDR1 MNHEY and CDR2 SVGAGI. The DNA for the CDR3 is TGTGCCAGCACCTCGGAAGGGTCGGGAAACACCATATATTTT. Residues: CASTSEGSGNTIYF.

This clone was seen just once. The chain recombines TRBV19 with TRBJ2-2, with D hard to call. CDR1 is LNHDA, CDR2 SQIVND, per germline (reference sequence). The germline V and J ends were trimmed by 6 bases and 0 bases, with 8 bases remaining between them. The CDR3 consists of 14 residues. The chain's CDR3 is CASRGRANTGELFF. The CDR3 DNA follows: TGTGCCAGTAGAGGCAGAGCGAACACCGGGGAGCTGTTTTTT.

The chain recombines TRBV6-5 with TRBJ1-1; unclear D gene. Per the germline V gene, CDR1 is MNHEY and CDR2 is SVGAGI. Deletions cut 0 bases from V and 0 bases from J, with 11 bases between. The CDR3 consists of 16 residues. CDR3 sequence (DNA): TGTGCCAGCAGTTACTCGGCAGCCTTGATGAACACTGAAGCTTTCTTT. This encodes CASSYSAALMNTEAFF.